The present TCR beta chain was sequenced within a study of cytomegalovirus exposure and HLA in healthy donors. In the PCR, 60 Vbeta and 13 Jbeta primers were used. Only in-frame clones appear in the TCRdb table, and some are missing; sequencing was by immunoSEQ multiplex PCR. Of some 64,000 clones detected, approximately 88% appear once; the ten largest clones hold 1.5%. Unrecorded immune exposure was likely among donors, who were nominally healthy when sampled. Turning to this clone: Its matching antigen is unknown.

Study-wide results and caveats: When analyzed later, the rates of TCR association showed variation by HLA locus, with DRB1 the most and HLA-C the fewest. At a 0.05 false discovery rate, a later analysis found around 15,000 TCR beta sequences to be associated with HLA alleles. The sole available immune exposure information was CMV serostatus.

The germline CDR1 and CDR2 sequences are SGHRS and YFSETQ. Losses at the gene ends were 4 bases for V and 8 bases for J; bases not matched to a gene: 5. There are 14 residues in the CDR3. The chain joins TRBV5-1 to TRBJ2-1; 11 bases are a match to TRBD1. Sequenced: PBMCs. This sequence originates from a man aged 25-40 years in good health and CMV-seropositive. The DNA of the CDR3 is TGCGCCAGCAGCCCGGACAGGGGGCTGTATGAGCAGTTCTTC. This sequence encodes CASSPDRGLYEQFF.